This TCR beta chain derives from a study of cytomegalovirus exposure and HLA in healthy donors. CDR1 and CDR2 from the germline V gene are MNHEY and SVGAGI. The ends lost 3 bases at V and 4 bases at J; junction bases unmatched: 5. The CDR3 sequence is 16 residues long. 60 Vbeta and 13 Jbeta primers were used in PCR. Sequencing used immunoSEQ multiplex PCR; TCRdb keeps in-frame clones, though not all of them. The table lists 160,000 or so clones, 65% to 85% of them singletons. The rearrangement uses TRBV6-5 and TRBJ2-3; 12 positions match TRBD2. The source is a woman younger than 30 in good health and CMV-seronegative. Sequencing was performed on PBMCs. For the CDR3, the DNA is TGTGCCAGCAGTTATTCTAGCGGGGGGGCTGCAGATACGCAGTATTTT. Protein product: CASSYSSGGAADTQYF.